The TCR beta chain under discussion was sequenced for a study of T cell repertoires in cytomegalovirus infection. The overall study: The public TCR beta signatures pointed to both CMV infection and matching HLA type. Findings and limits, study-wide: Cumulative frequency of public TCR beta families picked out carriers of CMV plus the relevant HLA. What dominated the ex vivo response were HLA-C-restricted CMV-specific TCR beta clonotypes.

This clonotype was recorded many times. Its antigen is undetermined. The CDR3 spans 13 residues. Looked up from germline, CDR1 is SGHTA and CDR2 is FQGNSA. V was cut by 1 base and J by 5 bases, with 7 bases left in between. TCRdb passed the reads through MiXCR, listing each CDR3 protein once. The repertoire holds about 490,000 distinct CDR3 sequences, with more than 20% as singletons. V gene TRBV7-2 combines with J gene TRBJ2-3; a weak D match, TRBD2 (6 bases). The clonotype comes from a human donor in good health (CMV status not recorded). Some clones in this sample may be carry-over from other donors' samples. Sequenced: PBMCs. For the CDR3, the DNA is TGTGCCAGCAGCTTAGGGACTATAGATACGCAGTATTTT. This codes for CASSLGTIDTQYF.